This T cell receptor (beta chain) was retrieved from a study of blood T cell repertoires in COVID-19. The overall study: Sites across the United States, Italy and Spain contributed samples from acute and convalescent COVID-19. Nucleic acid was either cDNA or gDNA, and it came from T cells, B-cell-depleted T cells, or PBMCs.

Under the authors' procedure: By means of reference gene primer amplification, nucleated cell counts were estimated. Here immunoSEQ multiplex PCR was the method, and the copy in TCRdb shows in-frame clones only, minus some. Clone size and V and J calls were adopted from that table, with D and trimming inferred from the DNA. In the table there are 25,000 to 35,000 clones, nearly 90% of which are singletons. The V segment lost 4 bases and the J segment 9 bases; nucleotides outside the gene matches: 12. Germline V gene sequence: CDR1 SGHNT, CDR2 YYREEE (reference sequence). CDR3 size: 16 residues. The rearrangement links TRBV5-4 to TRBJ2-1, with TRBD2 matching 11 bases. What was sequenced was peripheral blood. This TCR derives from a human donor with acute or convalescent COVID-19. The donor label of this sample is uncertain. In DNA, the CDR3 is TGTGCCAGCAGCCCGGGTAGCGGGAGGGCCGCTGCTGAGCAGTTCTTC. It translates to CASSPGSGRAAAEQFF.